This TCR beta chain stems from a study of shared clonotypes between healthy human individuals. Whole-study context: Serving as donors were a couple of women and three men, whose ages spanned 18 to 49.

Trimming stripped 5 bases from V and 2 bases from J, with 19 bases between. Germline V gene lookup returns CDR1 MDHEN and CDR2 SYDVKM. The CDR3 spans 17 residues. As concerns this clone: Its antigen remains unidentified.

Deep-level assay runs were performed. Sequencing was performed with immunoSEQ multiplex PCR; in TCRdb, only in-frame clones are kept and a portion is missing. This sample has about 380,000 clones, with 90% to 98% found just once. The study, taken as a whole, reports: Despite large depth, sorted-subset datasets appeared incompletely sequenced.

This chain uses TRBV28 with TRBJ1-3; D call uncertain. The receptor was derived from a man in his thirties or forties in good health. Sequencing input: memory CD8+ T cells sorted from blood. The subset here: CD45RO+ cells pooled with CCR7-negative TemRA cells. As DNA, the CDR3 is TGTGCCAGCAGTGGTTTGGTAAGGAGACTGACTGGAAACACCATATATTTT. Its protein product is CASSGLVRRLTGNTIYF.